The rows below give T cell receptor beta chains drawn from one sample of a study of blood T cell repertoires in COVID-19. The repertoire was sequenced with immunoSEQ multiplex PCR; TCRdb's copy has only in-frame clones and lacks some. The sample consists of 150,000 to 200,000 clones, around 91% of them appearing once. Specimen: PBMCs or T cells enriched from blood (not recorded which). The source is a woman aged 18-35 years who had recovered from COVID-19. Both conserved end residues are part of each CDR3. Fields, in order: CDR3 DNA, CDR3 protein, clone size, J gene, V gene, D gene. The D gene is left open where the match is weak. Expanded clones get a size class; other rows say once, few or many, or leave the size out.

DNA: TGTGCCAGCAGCCCTAGCGGGAGCACAGATACGCAGTATTTT; CDR3: CASSPSGSTDTQYF; size: NA; J: TRBJ2-3; V: TRBV7-3; D: TRBD2
DNA: TGTGCCAGCAGCCCATGGGGGGGCGGCCTTAACTATGGCTACACCTTC; CDR3: CASSPWGGGLNYGYTF; size: NA; J: TRBJ1-2; V: TRBV7-9; D: NA
DNA: TGCGCCAGCAGCCCAGGCCCCGGACAGGGGGCGCGGGACGAGCAGTACTTC; CDR3: CASSPGPGQGARDEQYF; size: once; J: TRBJ2-7; V: TRBV5-1; D: TRBD1
DNA: TGTGCCAGCAGTTACTCGGGACTACCCAAGGAGACCCAGTACTTC; CDR3: CASSYSGLPKETQYF; size: NA; J: TRBJ2-5; V: TRBV6-6; D: TRBD2
DNA: TGTGCCACGGCAAGCGCCTACGAGCAGTACTTC; CDR3: CATASAYEQYF; size: NA; J: TRBJ2-7; V: TRBV27; D: NA
DNA: TGTGCCAGCAGCTATAGCTACGAGCAGTACTTC; CDR3: CASSYSYEQYF; size: NA; J: TRBJ2-7; V: TRBV3-1/TRBV3-2; D: NA
DNA: TGTGCCATCAGTGACGGTACGGAGTATCGTGGCTACACCTTC; CDR3: CAISDGTEYRGYTF; size: few; J: TRBJ1-2; V: TRBV10-3; D: NA
DNA: TGTGCCAGCAGCATTCGGACAAACGAAAAACTGTTTTTT; CDR3: CASSIRTNEKLFF; size: NA; J: TRBJ1-4; V: TRBV5-6; D: NA
DNA: TGTGCCACGTACGGGGGAGGGGGTTATCAGCCCCAGCATTTT; CDR3: CATYGGGGYQPQHF; size: NA; J: TRBJ1-5; V: TRBV19; D: NA
DNA: TGTGCCAGCAGCTTAGCATACGGGGCCTACAATGAGCAGTTCTTC; CDR3: CASSLAYGAYNEQFF; size: NA; J: TRBJ2-1; V: TRBV7-2; D: NA
DNA: TGTGCCAGCAGTTTCCAGGAAAATCAGCCCCAGCATTTT; CDR3: CASSFQENQPQHF; size: NA; J: TRBJ1-5; V: TRBV12-3/TRBV12-4; D: NA
DNA: TGTGCCATCATGGGGGCGGATTCTAACTACGAGCAGTACTTC; CDR3: CAIMGADSNYEQYF; size: NA; J: TRBJ2-7; V: TRBV10-3; D: NA
DNA: TGTGCCAGCACCCCTGGAGGGACTGCGGCACTTCAAGAGACCCAGTACTTC; CDR3: CASTPGGTAALQETQYF; size: NA; J: TRBJ2-5; V: TRBV28; D: NA
DNA: TGTGCCAGCAGCGTAGCCGGGACAGGGTACCAAGAGACCCAGTACTTC; CDR3: CASSVAGTGYQETQYF; size: NA; J: TRBJ2-5; V: TRBV9; D: TRBD1
DNA: TGTGCCACCAGCGCCGGGACTAGCGGTTTTCCGAACTTC; CDR3: CATSAGTSGFPNF; size: NA; J: TRBJ2-7; V: TRBV15; D: TRBD2
DNA: TGTGCCAGTAGTGGGTGGACAGGGCCGAAGAGAGGCACCGGGGAGCTGTTTTTT; CDR3: CASSGWTGPKRGTGELFF; size: once; J: TRBJ2-2; V: TRBV19; D: TRBD1
DNA: TGTGCCAGCAGCTTGGGGACAGGGGGCTACAGCGCCTACGAGCAGTACTTC; CDR3: CASSLGTGGYSAYEQYF; size: NA; J: TRBJ2-7; V: TRBV7-8; D: TRBD1
DNA: TGTGCCAGCAGTTTTCTATCCATGGAGGGCTACACCTTC; CDR3: CASSFLSMEGYTF; size: once; J: TRBJ1-2; V: TRBV27; D: NA
DNA: TGTGCCACCAGCAGAGACCTAGGAGGAGGAGAGACCCAGTACTTC; CDR3: CATSRDLGGGETQYF; size: NA; J: TRBJ2-5; V: TRBV15; D: NA
DNA: TGTGCCAGTAGTATAAACGGGAGGATAGATACGCAGTATTTT; CDR3: CASSINGRIDTQYF; size: NA; J: TRBJ2-3; V: TRBV19; D: TRBD2
DNA: TGTGCCAGTGAGAGACAGGGTGGCACCGGGGAGCTGTTTTTT; CDR3: CASERQGGTGELFF; size: NA; J: TRBJ2-2; V: TRBV19; D: TRBD1
DNA: TGCGCCAGCAGCCAAGGATCCCTAGCGGGAGTAGGCGAGCAGTACTTC; CDR3: CASSQGSLAGVGEQYF; size: NA; J: TRBJ2-7; V: TRBV4-1; D: TRBD2
DNA: TGTGCCAGCAGTGAGCGGAGTGACAGGGTGGACCACGAGCAGTACTTC; CDR3: CASSERSDRVDHEQYF; size: NA; J: TRBJ2-7; V: TRBV2; D: TRBD1
DNA: TGTGCCAGCAGCTTAAGGGCCGGGACAGAGTATGGCTACACCTTC; CDR3: CASSLRAGTEYGYTF; size: NA; J: TRBJ1-2; V: TRBV7-3; D: TRBD1
DNA: TGTGCCAGCAGCCGGACTCGGTCCTACGAGCAGTACTTC; CDR3: CASSRTRSYEQYF; size: NA; J: TRBJ2-7; V: TRBV5-8; D: NA
DNA: TGCGCCAGCAGCAAGGGACTAGCGGCCTCCTACGAGCAGTACTTC; CDR3: CASSKGLAASYEQYF; size: once; J: TRBJ2-7; V: TRBV5-1; D: TRBD2
DNA: TGTGCCAGCCAAGGGACAGCTGAAGCTTTCTTT; CDR3: CASQGTAEAFF; size: NA; J: TRBJ1-1; V: TRBV28; D: TRBD1
DNA: TGTGCCAGCAGTACAAACACAGGGAATGAGCAGTTCTTC; CDR3: CASSTNTGNEQFF; size: NA; J: TRBJ2-1; V: TRBV28; D: NA
DNA: TGTGCCAGCAGTTCCAATCGACAGGGGACCTACGAGCAGTACTTC; CDR3: CASSSNRQGTYEQYF; size: few; J: TRBJ2-7; V: TRBV28; D: TRBD1
DNA: TGTGCCAGCGCGGTCCAGGGTACTAGCGGGATCTACGAGCAGTACTTC; CDR3: CASAVQGTSGIYEQYF; size: NA; J: TRBJ2-7; V: TRBV19; D: TRBD2
DNA: TGTGCCACCAGGACAGGGGGTTTCTATGGCTACACCTTC; CDR3: CATRTGGFYGYTF; size: NA; J: TRBJ1-2; V: TRBV28; D: TRBD1
DNA: TGTGCCAGCAGTCCCGGACAGGCCGCGGTTGGGCCCCAGCATTTT; CDR3: CASSPGQAAVGPQHF; size: NA; J: TRBJ1-5; V: TRBV27; D: TRBD1